This TCR beta chain emerged from a study of blood T cell repertoires in COVID-19. Only a few counts were recorded for this clone. Measured with immunoSEQ multiplex PCR; TCRdb has only the in-frame clones, and not every one. Among under 85,000 clones listed, 65% to 85% were seen once. Trimming shortened V by 3 bases and J by 2 bases, and 11 bases separated the two germline ends. This CDR3 has 15 amino acids. The germline V gene encodes CDR1 MNHEY and CDR2 SMNVEV (reference sequence). The sample consisted of peripheral blood. The chain uses TRBV27 and TRBJ1-5; the D gene is possibly TRBD1 (5 bases). The receptor was isolated from a man in his forties or fifties with active COVID-19. The CDR3 DNA reads TGTGCCAGCAGTTTTCGGGGGTTGGGCAATCAGCCCCAGCATTTT. It encodes CASSFRGLGNQPQHF.